The 2 T cell receptor beta chains presented below share a single source sample, sequenced in a study of blood T cell repertoires in COVID-19. TCRdb's copy holds only in-frame clones and misses some; the assay was immunoSEQ multiplex PCR. The sample carries more than 150,000 clones, about 90% recorded once. Sequences were obtained from PBMCs or T cells enriched from blood (not recorded which). The origin of the receptors is a woman between 45 and 60 years old who had recovered from COVID-19.

This clone was picked up a small number of times. This chain uses TRBV2 with TRBJ2-5; tentatively, D is TRBD2 (5 bases). V lost 3 bases and J 7 bases, leaving 21 bases between the germline ends. The germline V gene has CDR1 SNHLY and CDR2 FYNNEI. There are 16 residues in the CDR3. DNA for the CDR3: TGTGCCAGCAGTGACACCCCCGACTACACAAGATGGACCCAGTACTTC. This codes for CASSDTPDYTRWTQYF.

The rearrangement uses TRBV30 and TRBJ1-6; the D gene is possibly TRBD1 (6 bases). V lost 3 bases to trimming and J lost 8 bases, with 11 bases between them. CDR3 length: 13 amino acids. Germline-derived CDR1 and CDR2 are GTSNPN and SVGIG (reference sequence). The CDR3 sequence: CAWRTGYDSPLHF. The CDR3 bases are TGTGCCTGGAGGACAGGTTACGATTCACCCCTCCACTTT.